Presented here are 10 T cell receptor beta chains from one specimen sequenced in a study of T cell repertoires and HLA-DP antigens. These receptors have no identified antigens. TCRdb's table, derived via immunoSEQ multiplex PCR, lists solely in-frame clones and lacks some. The sample has approximately 90,000 clones, about 89% seen once; the top ten hold around 1.7%. Sequencing was carried out using CD4+ T cells from PBMCs. The receptors here all came from a man aged 45 to 65 in good health and CMV-seronegative.

The chain couples TRBV5-1 to TRBJ2-5; possibly TRBD2 for D (6 bases). The germline V gene encodes CDR1 SGHRS and CDR2 YFSETQ. Trimming shortened V by 2 bases and J by 2 bases, and 13 bases separated the two germline ends. The CDR3 sequence is 15 residues long. The CDR3 bases are TGCGCCAGCAGCTTTAGCGGAAAAGCTCAAGAGACCCAGTACTTC. Amino acids: CASSFSGKAQETQYF.

The V call is TRBV6-5, the J call TRBJ2-2, with D unresolved. The CDR3 extends over 15 amino acids. V gave up 6 bases and J gave up 4 bases, with 15 bases separating them. The germline gives CDR1 MNHEY, CDR2 SVGAGI. CDR3 loop: CASRPGSLTTGELFF. The DNA of the CDR3 is TGTGCCAGCAGACCCGGGTCCCTCACCACCGGGGAGCTGTTTTTT.

The V and J genes are TRBV29-1 and TRBJ2-3; tentatively, D is TRBD1 (5 bases). This CDR3 is built from 13 residues. Germline V gives CDR1 SQVTM, CDR2 ANQGSEA. V was clipped by 5 bases and J by 5 bases, with 14 bases between them. CDR3 bases: TGCAGCGTTACTTTGGGGCTAGTAGATACGCAGTATTTT. Protein sequence: CSVTLGLVDTQYF.

The rearrangement links TRBV18 to TRBJ2-1; D unresolved. The germline V and J ends were trimmed by 2 bases and 6 bases, with 17 bases remaining between them. The CDR3 totals 16 residues. Germline loops: CDR1 KGHSH, CDR2 LQKENI. The CDR3 loop is CASSPATTMGGNEQFF. CDR3 nucleotide sequence: TGTGCCAGCTCACCAGCAACGACGATGGGTGGCAATGAGCAGTTCTTC.

The V call is TRBV12-2, the J call TRBJ2-2; the D segment call TRBD1 is taken from the table without a DNA check. TRBV12-2 has pseudogene status. The length of the CDR3 is 15 residues. The CDR3 is CASRAGTGPYGELFF. The CDR3 DNA is TGTGCAAGTCGCGCCGGGACAGGGCCCTACGGGGAGCTGTTTTTT.

The chain is built from TRBV19 and TRBJ1-2; 7 bases align to TRBD1. Per the germline V gene, CDR1 is LNHDA and CDR2 is SQIVND (reference sequence). The length of the CDR3 is 15 residues. Germline trimming cut 3 bases from V and 4 bases from J; bases unmatched to any gene: 8. The CDR3 reads CASSMIRQGRYGYTF. The CDR3 DNA is TGTGCCAGTAGTATGATCCGACAGGGACGCTATGGCTACACCTTC. The complete variable domain, with remaining parts taken from reference TRBV19 and TRBJ1-2, reads DGGITQSPKYLFRKEGQNVTLSCEQNLNHDAMYWYRQDPGQGLRLIYYSQIVNDFQKGDIAEGYSVSREKKESFPLTVTSAQKNPTAFYLCASSMIRQGRYGYTFGSGTRLTVV.

The V call is TRBV6-5, the J call TRBJ2-7; 7 bases are a match to TRBD1. Unmatched junction bases numbered 9, after V lost 2 bases and J lost 5 bases. The CDR3 sequence is 15 residues long. Germline CDR1 is MNHEY and CDR2 is SVGAGI. This chain's CDR3 is CASSYGTDHADEQYF. The CDR3 DNA sequence: TGTGCCAGCAGTTACGGGACAGATCATGCTGACGAGCAGTACTTC.

V is TRBV27 and J is TRBJ1-5; 8 bases match TRBD1. Trimming cost V 5 bases and J 2 bases; bases outside gene matches: 5. Looked up from germline, CDR1 is MNHEY and CDR2 is SMNVEV (reference sequence). The CDR3 is 15 residues long. CDR3 region: CASSPDRAGNQPQHF. The CDR3 DNA reads as TGTGCCAGCAGTCCGGACAGGGCCGGCAATCAGCCCCAGCATTTT.

The chain employs TRBV18 and TRBJ2-2; no firm D call. The V gene lost 0 bases and the J gene lost 5 bases, with 7 bases spanning the gap. The CDR3 is 14 amino acids. Looked up from germline, CDR1 is KGHSH and CDR2 is LQKENI. The CDR3 DNA sequence: TGTGCCAGCTCACCACCGGTGGTTACCGGGGAGCTGTTTTTT. It specifies CASSPPVVTGELFF.

A note on this clone: Additional DNA sequences in this sample encode the identical CDR3. This rearrangement joins TRBV20-1 to TRBJ2-1; D is uncertain. V was clipped by 3 bases and J by 7 bases, with 7 bases between them. The CDR3 length is 11 residues. Germline CDR1 DFQATT, CDR2 SNEGSKA (reference sequence). In DNA, the CDR3 is TGCAGTGCTAGGGGTCGGAATGAGCAGTTCTTC. Its protein is CSARGRNEQFF.